One sample yielded the 7 T cell receptor beta chains listed below, sequenced in a study of metastatic and nonmetastatic thyroid tumors. TCRdb reprocessed the PCR reads via MiXCR. The data contain more than 20,000 clones, approximately 30% of them singletons. Thyroid surgery had not been preceded by any treatment in any patient. The source material was tumor tissue. These TCRs come from a female donor with papillary thyroid cancer or a benign thyroid nodule (not recorded which). Some clones in this sample may be carry-over from other donors' samples.

This sequence joins TRBV4-3 and TRBJ2-7, with 8 bases fitting TRBD2. Germline CDR1 LGHNA, CDR2 YSLEER. The J segment lost 0 bases and the V segment lost 1 base, leaving 5 bases of the junction unmatched. This CDR3 has 16 residues. The CDR3, as DNA: TGCGCCAGCAGCCAAGTACTAGCGGACAGCTCCTACGAGCAGTACTTC. Its protein product is CASSQVLADSSYEQYF.

V and J are TRBV4-3 and TRBJ1-5; D gene uncertain. The length of the CDR3 is 14 residues. Trimming left V 0 bases short and J 2 bases short, with 5 bases between. The V gene's germline CDR1 is LGHNA and CDR2 YSLEER. The CDR3: CASSQDVGNQPQHF. For the CDR3, the DNA is TGCGCCAGCAGCCAAGACGTCGGCAATCAGCCCCAGCATTTT.

This clone was seen many times. At one boundary the junction diverges from the germline segment, which might be a read error. The CDR3 region is CVSSQMVSDTQYF. The CDR3, as DNA: TGTGTCAGCAGCCAAATGGTGTCAGATACGCAGTATTTT. The chain is built from TRBV3-1 and TRBJ2-3; D uncertain. The germline V gene encodes CDR1 LGHDT and CDR2 YNNKEL (reference sequence). The CDR3 extends over 13 amino acids.

Notes on this clone: An end of the junction differs from the germline gene, which may be a read error. This chain joins TRBV9 and TRBJ2-2, with D perhaps TRBD1 (6 bases). Per the germline V gene, CDR1 is SGDLS and CDR2 is YYNGEE. The CDR3 has 14 residues. CDR3: CASSVVGDTGELFF. CDR3 in DNA: TGTGCCAGCAGCGTTGTTGGGGACACTGGGGAGCTGTTTTTT. Full variable domain (rest looked up from reference TRBV9 and TRBJ2-2): DSGVTQTPKHLITATGQRVTLRCSPRSGDLSVYWYQQSLDQGLQFLIQYYNGEERAKGNILERFSAQQFPDLHSELNLSSLELGDSALYFCASSVVGDTGELFFGEGSRLTVL.

This clone was found a few times. This rearrangement joins TRBV6-4 to TRBJ1-2; 10 bases are a match to TRBD1. Germline loops: CDR1 MRHNA, CDR2 SNTAGT. The CDR3 is 16 residues long. V lost 5 bases to trimming and J lost 3 bases; unmatched junction nucleotides: 9. The CDR3 DNA reads as TGTGCCAGCAGTTACACTTCCGGGACAGGGGACTATGGCTACACCTTC. Amino acid sequence: CASSYTSGTGDYGYTF.

This clone was seen only a few times. The chain employs TRBV28 and TRBJ1-2; TRBD1 might be the D (5 bases). Germline V gene lookup returns CDR1 MDHEN and CDR2 SYDVKM. The CDR3 spans 14 residues. Trimming removed 2 bases from V and 4 bases from J, with 11 bases in between. CDR3 residues: CASSLGGVSYGYTF. The CDR3 region has the DNA TGTGCCAGCAGTTTAGGGGGAGTATCCTATGGCTACACCTTC.

This clone has a count of ten or more. The rearrangement joins TRBV14 to TRBJ2-1; D is tentatively TRBD1 or TRBD2 (5 bases each). Looked up from germline, CDR1 is SGHDN and CDR2 is FVKESK. The CDR3 covers 14 residues. V lost 4 bases and J lost 9, with 16 bases in between. Here the CDR3 reads CASSPPGYGGEQFF. The DNA of the CDR3 is TGTGCCAGCAGCCCTCCAGGGTATGGGGGTGAGCAGTTCTTC.